Listed below are T cell receptor beta chains from one sample, sequenced in a study of blood T cell repertoires in COVID-19. Clones were read by immunoSEQ multiplex PCR, and TCRdb kept only the in-frame ones, dropping some. Here the sample spans over 250,000 clones, 70% to 85% being singletons. Sequencing input: peripheral blood. These TCRs come from a woman over 75 with acute or convalescent COVID-19. The CDR3 runs from the conserved cysteine through the conserved F or W. D genes are given only for firm matches. The listing skips clone size in some rows; elsewhere it reads once, few, many or a size class.

. | TRBJ2-3 | . | TRBV12-3/TRBV12-4 | CASSLIITDTQYF | TGTGCCAGCAGTTTAATCATCACAGATACGCAGTATTTT
TRBD1 | TRBJ1-5 | . | TRBV7-9 | CASSSGQGAVFSWDQPQHF | TGTGCCAGCAGCTCCGGACAGGGGGCGGTTTTTAGCTGGGATCAGCCCCAGCATTTT
TRBD1 | TRBJ2-5 | . | TRBV7-9 | CASSYSQGARTETQYF | TGTGCCAGCAGCTACTCACAGGGGGCACGAACAGAGACCCAGTACTTC
. | TRBJ2-3 | . | TRBV2 | CAGGTEPDTQYF | TGTGCCGGGGGGACAGAGCCGGATACGCAGTATTTT
TRBD1 | TRBJ1-1 | few | TRBV6-5 | CASHRGLLNTEAFF | TGTGCCAGCCACAGGGGGCTTTTAAACACTGAAGCTTTCTTT
. | TRBJ2-1 | . | TRBV7-6 | CASSLLNPGSSYNEQFF | TGTGCCAGCAGCTTATTGAATCCGGGGAGCTCCTACAATGAGCAGTTCTTC
TRBD1 | TRBJ1-2 | few | TRBV4-1 | CASSQVSGGDGYTF | TGCGCCAGCAGCCAAGTTTCAGGGGGCGATGGCTACACCTTC
TRBD1 | TRBJ1-2 | . | TRBV10-3 | CAISLLPGTGTF | TGTGCCATCAGCCTACTACCCGGGACAGGGACCTTC
. | TRBJ2-7 | few | TRBV5-1 | CASSRTTGSDEQYF | TGCGCCAGCAGCCGGACAACAGGGTCGGACGAGCAGTACTTC
TRBD1 | TRBJ2-2 | . | TRBV10-3 | CAISSTGTGGGTGELFF | TGTGCCATCAGTTCCACCGGGACAGGGGGCGGCACCGGGGAGCTGTTTTTT
TRBD1 | TRBJ2-7 | . | TRBV19 | CASSPSDRGRYEQYF | TGTGCCAGTAGTCCCTCGGACAGGGGGAGGTACGAGCAGTACTTC
TRBD1 | TRBJ2-1 | . | TRBV5-4 | CASSLDRDRNYNEQFF | TGTGCCAGCAGCCTAGACCGGGACAGAAATTACAATGAGCAGTTCTTC
. | TRBJ2-5 | . | TRBV25-1 | CASSERQGPQETQYF | TGTGCCAGCAGTGAGAGGCAGGGCCCCCAAGAGACCCAGTACTTC
. | TRBJ2-5 | . | TRBV25-1 | CASPSGHLQETQYF | TGTGCCAGCCCATCGGGACACCTCCAAGAGACCCAGTACTTC
. | TRBJ2-3 | . | TRBV3-1/TRBV3-2 | CASSPTGKGYTQYF | TGTGCCAGCAGCCCAACGGGAAAGGGATATACGCAGTATTTT
. | TRBJ1-5 | . | TRBV25-1 | CASSDRTANQPQHF | TGTGCCAGCAGTGACCGGACAGCCAATCAGCCCCAGCATTTT
. | TRBJ1-5 | . | TRBV2 | CASSGDNPGNQPQHF | TGTGCCAGCAGTGGGGACAATCCTGGCAATCAGCCCCAGCATTTT
TRBD2 | TRBJ2-1 | . | TRBV19 | CASSIHSGGADEQFF | TGTGCCAGTAGTATCCACAGCGGGGGGGCTGATGAGCAGTTCTTC
. | TRBJ2-7 | . | TRBV6-5 | CASRAPGNNYEQYF | TGTGCCAGCAGAGCACCGGGGAATAACTACGAGCAGTACTTC
TRBD1 | TRBJ1-2 | . | TRBV11-2 | CASSLAGTGGYGYTF | TGTGCCAGCAGCTTAGCCGGGACAGGGGGATATGGCTACACCTTC
. | TRBJ2-1 | . | TRBV6-2/TRBV6-3 | CASSYRTVLSFDEQFF | TGTGCCAGCAGTTACCGTACAGTTCTATCTTTCGATGAGCAGTTCTTC
. | TRBJ1-1 | . | TRBV19 | CASSLVWPPNTEAFF | TGTGCCAGTAGTCTGGTGTGGCCGCCGAACACTGAAGCTTTCTTT
. | TRBJ2-1 | . | TRBV7-2 | CASSRGTGVNEQFF | TGTGCCAGCAGCCGCGGTACGGGGGTGAATGAGCAGTTCTTC
TRBD2 | TRBJ2-4 | . | TRBV4-1 | CASSQEWGGRAAKNIQYF | TGCGCCAGCAGCCAAGAATGGGGGGGGAGAGCGGCCAAAAACATTCAGTACTTC
. | TRBJ1-3 | . | TRBV29-1 | CSVAGTAVGNTIYF | TGCAGCGTTGCCGGGACTGCGGTGGGAAACACCATATATTTT
. | TRBJ1-5 | . | TRBV27 | CASSPRDLPGQPQHF | TGTGCCAGCAGTCCCCGGGATTTACCGGGCCAGCCCCAGCATTTT
. | TRBJ2-4 | few | TRBV5-5 | CASSLAPGLAKNIQYF | TGTGCCAGCAGCTTGGCCCCGGGATTAGCCAAAAACATTCAGTACTTC
. | TRBJ1-1 | . | TRBV7-9 | CASSLRDREAFF | TGTGCCAGCAGCTTACGTGACAGGGAAGCTTTCTTT
. | TRBJ2-1 | . | TRBV10-2 | CASSEKTVYNEQFF | TGCGCCAGCAGTGAAAAGACAGTATACAATGAGCAGTTCTTC
. | TRBJ1-1 | few | TRBV9 | CASSPGGRTEAFF | TGTGCCAGCAGCCCGGGGGGGAGGACTGAAGCTTTCTTT
TRBD2 | TRBJ2-3 | few | TRBV2 | CASSFSSRGGRTDTQYF | TGTGCCAGCAGCTTTAGTTCCCGGGGGGGCCGCACAGATACGCAGTATTTT
. | TRBJ1-1 | . | TRBV10-3 | CAIRPDRNTEAFF | TGTGCCATCAGGCCGGACAGGAACACTGAAGCTTTCTTT
TRBD1 | TRBJ1-1 | . | TRBV9 | CASSVGDRGTEAFF | TGTGCCAGCAGCGTAGGGGACAGGGGCACTGAAGCTTTCTTT
TRBD1 | TRBJ1-1 | . | TRBV7-2 | CASNYRTGALGAFF | TGTGCCAGCAACTATCGGACAGGGGCCTTAGGGGCTTTCTTT
TRBD1 | TRBJ1-1 | . | TRBV6-5 | CASFKGGIGDSEAFF | TGTGCCAGCTTCAAAGGGGGCATAGGAGACTCTGAAGCTTTCTTT
TRBD2 | TRBJ2-3 | . | TRBV5-4 | CASRQGTSGNTDTQYF | TGTGCCAGCAGACAAGGGACTAGCGGGAACACAGATACGCAGTATTTT
TRBD2 | TRBJ2-2 | . | TRBV2 | CASKGLAGWNTGELFF | TGTGCCAGCAAGGGACTAGCGGGATGGAACACCGGGGAGCTGTTTTTT
. | TRBJ2-7 | . | TRBV19 | CASSRGGSLYEQYF | TGTGCCAGTAGTCGGGGTGGGTCCTTATACGAGCAGTACTTC
TRBD1 | TRBJ2-1 | few | TRBV5-4 | CASSLDRGRGNEQFF | TGTGCCAGCAGCTTGGACAGGGGACGGGGCAATGAGCAGTTCTTC
TRBD2 | TRBJ2-2 | . | TRBV3-1/TRBV3-2 | CASSQGDYLTGELFF | TGTGCCAGCAGCCAAGGGGACTACTTAACCGGGGAGCTGTTTTTT
TRBD1 | TRBJ1-4 | . | TRBV6-6 | CASSSPRQGRGATNEKLFF | TGTGCCAGCAGCTCCCCGCGACAGGGTAGGGGTGCAACTAATGAAAAACTGTTTTTT
. | TRBJ2-2 | . | TRBV5-1 | CASSLAVRTEGGELFF | TGCGCCAGCAGCTTGGCCGTTCGGACAGAGGGCGGGGAGCTGTTTTTT
. | TRBJ2-3 | . | TRBV6-2/TRBV6-3 | CASSYGTSDTQYF | TGTGCCAGCAGTTACGGCACTAGCGATACGCAGTATTTT
. | TRBJ2-7 | . | TRBV2 | CASTRGAYEQYF | TGTGCCAGCACCAGGGGGGCCTACGAGCAGTACTTC
TRBD1 | TRBJ1-2 | . | TRBV27 | CASSLRTRAGGIPNYGYTF | TGTGCCAGCAGTTTAAGAACGCGGGCAGGGGGAATTCCTAACTATGGCTACACCTTC
. | TRBJ2-6 | . | TRBV24-1 | CATSDPTAGANVLTF | TGTGCCACCAGTGATCCGACAGCTGGGGCCAACGTCCTGACTTTC
TRBD1 | TRBJ1-2 | . | TRBV16 | CASSQPPGGANYGYTF | TGTGCCAGCAGCCAACCCCCAGGGGGCGCCAACTATGGCTACACCTTC
. | TRBJ2-2 | few | TRBV10-3 | CATATGAGELFF | TGTGCCACCGCGACCGGGGCCGGGGAGCTGTTTTTT
TRBD2 | TRBJ2-3 | . | TRBV5-1 | CASSSTPPGLSQRGGDTQYF | TGCGCCAGCAGCTCAACTCCGCCGGGACTTTCACAGCGGGGAGGAGATACGCAGTATTTT
. | TRBJ1-5 | . | TRBV19 | CASSTSRASNQPQHF | TGTGCCAGTAGCACGAGCAGGGCCAGCAATCAGCCCCAGCATTTT
TRBD1 | TRBJ2-1 | . | TRBV9 | CASSVETGGIRFF | TGTGCCAGCAGCGTAGAAACAGGGGGAATCAGGTTCTTC